The clone carrying this T cell receptor beta chain was found once. What it binds is not known. After removal of 5 bases from V and 4 bases from J, the junction contained 10 bases not matched to a gene. This CDR3 contains 16 residues. Germline CDR1 is SEHNR and CDR2 is FQNEAQ (reference sequence). The sample originates from a study of OX40 agonist ivuxolimab in advanced cancers. On the study more broadly: The drug used for patients, ivuxolimab, was an agonistic anti-OX40 (CD134) antibody.

Only in-frame clones appear in the TCRdb table, and some are missing; sequencing was by immunoSEQ multiplex PCR. Among 35,000 to 40,000 clones listed, over 80% were seen once. Study-wide results and limits: More expanded clones were found, on average, in CD8+ than in CD4+ T cells.

The specimen comprised CD4+ or CD8+ T cells sorted from blood, sampled in a trial of the OX40 agonist ivuxolimab. The sequence was obtained from an adult with an advanced solid tumor such as melanoma, head and neck, liver or kidney cancer. This chain links TRBV7-9 with TRBJ1-1, with TRBD1 matching 10 bases. The CDR3 spells CASSTPGQGTITEAFF. The CDR3 DNA follows: TGTGCCAGCAGCACGCCGGGACAGGGGACGATCACTGAAGCTTTCTTT.